The 20 T cell receptor beta chains in this list originate from one sample, sequenced in a study of vaccination effects on CD4 cells after COVID-19. These receptors lack a known antigen. Before any sequencing was done, the ViraFEST assay used viral peptide pools to expand antigen-specific CD4+ T cells. Isolation of CD4+ T cells took place after 10 to 11 days of culture. Vaccine recipients, nucleocapsid antibody negative, had no prior SARS-CoV-2 infection. Clones were read by immunoSEQ multiplex PCR, and TCRdb kept only the in-frame ones, dropping some. This sample has about 52,000 clones; 75% to 85% occur once, and the top ten carry less than 7.5%. This sample comprised CD4+ T cells from PBMCs cultured with HCoV-OC43 spike peptides, obtained before COVID-19 vaccination. Subset in this sample: HCoV-OC43 spike overlapping peptide pool stimulation. These receptor sequences come from a human donor who received a COVID-19 vaccine.

This sequence joins TRBV12-5 and TRBJ2-3, with D perhaps TRBD1 (6 bases). CDR3 length equals 18 residues. The V end lost 0 bases, the J end lost 4 bases, and 20 bases lay between the germline ends. Germline assignment: CDR1 LGHNT and CDR2 FRNRAP. The CDR3 is CASGLVRDGDTKPDTQYF. The CDR3 DNA reads TGTGCTAGTGGTTTGGTAAGAGACGGGGACACAAAGCCAGATACGCAGTATTTT.

The gene calls are TRBV19 and TRBJ2-1, with 10 bases that match TRBD1. Germline CDR1 is LNHDA and CDR2 is SQIVND (reference sequence). This CDR3 is built from 15 residues. The V and J ends lost 4 bases and 2 bases, in that order; junction bases with no gene match: 2. The CDR3 DNA reads as TGTGCCAGTAGTACCGGGACAGGGGCCTACAATGAGCAGTTCTTC. Protein sequence: CASSTGTGAYNEQFF.

The CDR3 DNA reads as TGTGCCAGCAGCCAAATTCAGGAGACCCAGTACTTC. This encodes CASSQIQETQYF. This sequence joins TRBV3-1 (or the pseudogene TRBV3-2) and TRBJ2-5; unclear D gene. Germline loops: CDR1 LGHDT, CDR2 YNNKEL (reference sequence). The CDR3 spans 12 residues. The V end was cut by 2 bases, the J end by 5 bases, with 6 bases between.

This chain links TRBV4-3 with TRBJ2-1; D is perhaps TRBD1 or TRBD2 (6 bases each). The V end was cut by 3 bases, the J end by 2 bases, with 11 bases between. In germline, CDR1 is LGHNA, CDR2 YSLEER. The CDR3 runs to 15 residues. The CDR3 DNA reads TGCGCCAGCAGCCATGAGGGGGGACCCTACAATGAGCAGTTCTTC. It codes for CASSHEGGPYNEQFF.

The chain couples TRBV4-3 to TRBJ2-6, with D perhaps matching TRBD2 (5 bases). Trimming stripped 1 base from V and 1 base from J, with 14 bases between. The CDR3 spans 18 residues. Germline lookup yields CDR1 LGHNA and CDR2 YSLEER. In nucleotides, the CDR3 is TGCGCCAGCAGCCAAGTATGGGAAGTAGCGTCTGGGGCCAACGTCCTGACTTTC. Its protein is CASSQVWEVASGANVLTF.

The V gene is TRBV19, the J gene TRBJ1-6; the match to TRBD1 covers 8 bases. The V gene end was trimmed by 5 bases and the J gene end by 10 bases; junction bases not matched to a gene: 13. In germline, CDR1 is LNHDA, CDR2 SQIVND (reference sequence). The CDR3 covers 16 residues. The CDR3 DNA sequence: TGTGCCAGTAGTGACAGGGGAAACCTAATGGGCTCACCCCTCCACTTT. Its translation: CASSDRGNLMGSPLHF. The full variable domain, completed using reference TRBV19 and TRBJ1-6, is DGGITQSPKYLFRKEGQNVTLSCEQNLNHDAMYWYRQDPGQGLRLIYYSQIVNDFQKGDIAEGYSVSREKKESFPLTVTSAQKNPTAFYLCASSDRGNLMGSPLHFGNGTRLTVT.

This clone has just a few counts. V and J are TRBV6-5 and TRBJ1-1; D is possibly TRBD1 (5 bases). From germline, CDR1 is MNHEY and CDR2 SVGAGI. The CDR3 is made up of 16 amino acids. Trimming took 4 bases from V and 0 from J, leaving 15 bases between them. The CDR3 protein is CASSSYQTVMNTEAFF. CDR3 sequence (DNA): TGTGCCAGCAGTTCCTACCAGACAGTGATGAACACTGAAGCTTTCTTT.

This clone has a handful of counts. The chain is built from TRBV2 and TRBJ1-2, with 10 positions matching TRBD1. The CDR3 runs 11 residues. Losses at the gene ends were 11 bases for V and 8 bases for J; bases not matched to a gene: 5. The germline CDR1 and CDR2 sequences are SNHLY and FYNNEI. The CDR3 here is CAGTGARGYTF. As DNA, the CDR3 is TGTGCCGGGACAGGGGCACGGGGCTACACCTTC.

J is TRBJ2-3 and V is TRBV7-6; D might be TRBD2 (6 bases). The CDR3 has 14 amino acids. Germline V gene sequence: CDR1 SGHVS, CDR2 FNYEAQ. The germline V and J ends were trimmed by 4 bases and 8 bases, with 16 bases remaining between them. In DNA, the CDR3 is TGTGCCAGCAGCTCGGGACTGGGGCTGCGTACGCAGTATTTT. Its protein is CASSSGLGLRTQYF. Using reference TRBV7-6 and TRBJ2-3 for the parts outside the CDR3, the full variable domain is GAGVSQSPRYKVTKRGQDVALRCDPISGHVSLYWYRQALGQGPEFLTYFNYEAQQDKSGLPNDRFSAERPEGSISTLTIQRTEQRDSAMYRCASSSGLGLRTQYFGPGTRLTVL.

This clone appeared a few times. The V and J genes are TRBV5-1 and TRBJ2-6; D ambiguous. Trimming removed 8 bases from V and 3 bases from J, with 9 bases in between. There are 13 residues in the CDR3. Germline V lookup: CDR1 SGHRS, CDR2 YFSETQ. CDR3 in DNA: TGCGCCAGTAGGGCGAGTGGGGCCAACGTCCTGACTTTC. Translation: CASRASGANVLTF.

The genes are TRBV5-1 and TRBJ2-1; TRBD1 is a possible D gene (5 bases). Looked up from germline, CDR1 is SGHRS and CDR2 is YFSETQ. Trimming pared 0 bases from V and 10 bases from J, leaving 14 bases between. The CDR3 is 14 residues long. CDR3 amino acids: CASSLDTSGYEQFF. The CDR3 nucleotides are TGCGCCAGCAGCTTGGACACTTCAGGGTACGAGCAGTTCTTC.

This chain links TRBV7-9 with TRBJ2-3, with unresolved D. The CDR3 totals 13 residues. V lost 0 bases and J lost 6, with 7 bases in between. Germline CDR1 reads SEHNR; CDR2 reads FQNEAQ (reference sequence). The CDR3 nucleotides read TGTGCCAGCAGCTTAGCGCAATGGGATACGCAGTATTTT. It codes for CASSLAQWDTQYF.

The chain couples TRBV19 to TRBJ2-3; the D gene could be TRBD1 or TRBD2 (5 bases each). The CDR3 runs 16 residues. The V gene lost 6 bases and the J gene lost 5 bases, with 21 bases spanning the gap. Germline CDR1 and CDR2: LNHDA and SQIVND (reference sequence). The CDR3 sequence: CASRTLGTVFGDTQYF. The DNA of the CDR3 is TGTGCCAGTAGAACCCTCGGGACGGTTTTTGGAGATACGCAGTATTTT.

The chain couples TRBV9 to TRBJ2-1; TRBD2 matches at 9 bases. The V and J ends lost 3 bases and 5 bases, in that order; junction bases with no gene match: 3. The CDR3 sequence is 14 residues long. Germline lookup yields CDR1 SGDLS and CDR2 YYNGEE. CDR3 sequence reads: CASSELAGNNEQFF. The CDR3, as DNA: TGTGCCAGCAGCGAACTAGCGGGTAACAATGAGCAGTTCTTC.

CDR3 coding DNA: TGTGCCACCAGTGATTCCAGGGGAGGGAACACTGAAGCTTTCTTT. Amino acids: CATSDSRGGNTEAFF. The V and J genes are TRBV24-1 and TRBJ1-1; a possible D gene is TRBD1 (6 bases). Germline V gene data show CDR1 as KGHDR and CDR2 as SFDVKD. CDR3 size: 15 residues. V dropped 2 bases and J dropped 1 base, with 10 bases sitting between them.

The chain couples TRBV3-1 (or the pseudogene TRBV3-2) to TRBJ2-7, with 11 bases that match TRBD1. The CDR3 runs 18 residues. The V gene end was trimmed by 4 bases and the J gene end by 5 bases; junction bases not matched to a gene: 16. In germline, CDR1 is LGHDT, CDR2 YNNKEL (reference sequence). CDR3 sequence (DNA): TGTGCCAGCAGCCTCCTCAACAAGGCGGACAGGGGGCAGGACGAGCAGTACGTC. This sequence encodes CASSLLNKADRGQDEQYV.

The chain carries TRBV28 and TRBJ1-2; no clear D. Germline V gene lookup returns CDR1 MDHEN and CDR2 SYDVKM. The CDR3 contains 15 residues. Trimming removed 10 bases from V and 6 bases from J, with 24 bases in between. The CDR3 region has the DNA TGTGCCACCTCCCCCCCCGGCCAAGGGCGGGATGGCTACACCTTC. Its translation is CATSPPGQGRDGYTF.

The rearrangement uses TRBV30 and TRBJ2-5; TRBD1 matches 9 bases. This CDR3 comprises 14 residues. Germline V gene sequence: CDR1 GTSNPN, CDR2 SVGIG (reference sequence). Trimming removed 5 bases from V and 1 base from J; junction bases left unmatched: 5. The CDR3 DNA reads TGTGCCTGGGGAGGACAGGGGACCCAAGAGACCCAGTACTTC. It encodes CAWGGQGTQETQYF.

The CDR3 reads CATSDPLYSAYTQYF. CDR3 sequence (DNA): TGTGCCACCAGTGATCCCTTGTACAGCGCCTATACGCAGTATTTT. The chain employs TRBV24-1 and TRBJ2-3; D gene uncertain. Trimming cost V 3 bases and J 7 bases, with 16 bases left between them. Germline V gene lookup returns CDR1 KGHDR and CDR2 SFDVKD. The CDR3 is made up of 15 amino acids.

The genes are TRBV7-3 and TRBJ2-5; the D is unclear. Germline loops: CDR1 SGHTA, CDR2 FQGTGA. The CDR3 runs to 14 residues. Trimming cost V 0 bases and J 4 bases, with 9 bases left between them. In DNA, the CDR3 is TGTGCCAGCAGCTTAACCATTCCGTCAGAGACCCAGTACTTC. Its protein product is CASSLTIPSETQYF.